The T cell receptor beta chain under discussion was sequenced for a study of blood T cell repertoires in COVID-19. Profiled with immunoSEQ multiplex PCR; TCRdb holds only in-frame clones, not every one. The table lists about 300,000 clones, about 83% of them singletons. The CDR3 loop spans 17 amino acids. CDR1 is MDHEN and CDR2 is SYDVKM in the germline V gene. V lost 2 bases and J lost 8, with 25 bases in between. This sequence was found in a woman in her 50s with acute or convalescent COVID-19. Material for sequencing was peripheral blood. V gene TRBV28 combines with J gene TRBJ2-7; possibly TRBD2 for D (5 bases). This CDR3 reads CASSLKVLAPRPQKQYF. CDR3 in DNA: TGTGCCAGCAGTTTAAAGGTTCTAGCTCCCAGGCCTCAGAAGCAGTACTTC.